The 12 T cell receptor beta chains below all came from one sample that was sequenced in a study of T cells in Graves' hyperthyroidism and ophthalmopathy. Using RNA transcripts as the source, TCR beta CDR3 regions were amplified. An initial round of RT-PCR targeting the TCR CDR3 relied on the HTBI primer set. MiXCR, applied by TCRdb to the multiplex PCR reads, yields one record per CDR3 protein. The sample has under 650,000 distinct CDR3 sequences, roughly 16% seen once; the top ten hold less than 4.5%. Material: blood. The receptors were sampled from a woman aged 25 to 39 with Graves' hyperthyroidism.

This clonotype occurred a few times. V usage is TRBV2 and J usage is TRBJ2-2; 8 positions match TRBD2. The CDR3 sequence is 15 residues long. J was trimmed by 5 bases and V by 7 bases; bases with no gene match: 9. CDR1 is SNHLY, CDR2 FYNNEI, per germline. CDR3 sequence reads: CASKELAARTGELFF. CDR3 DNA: TGTGCCAGCAAGGAACTAGCGGCGAGGACCGGGGAGCTGTTTTTT.

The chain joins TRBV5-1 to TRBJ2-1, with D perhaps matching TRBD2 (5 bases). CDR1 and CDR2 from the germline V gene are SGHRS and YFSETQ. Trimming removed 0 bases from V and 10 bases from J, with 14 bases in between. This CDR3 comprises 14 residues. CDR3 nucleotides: TGCGCCAGCAGCTTGGCAGCCGGGGATAACGAGCAGTTCTTC. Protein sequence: CASSLAAGDNEQFF.

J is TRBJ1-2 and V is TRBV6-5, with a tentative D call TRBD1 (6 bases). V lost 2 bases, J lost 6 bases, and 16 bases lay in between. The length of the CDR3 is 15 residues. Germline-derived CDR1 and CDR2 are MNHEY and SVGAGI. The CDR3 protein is CASSYTRGGADGYTF. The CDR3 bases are TGTGCCAGCAGTTACACACGTGGGGGCGCAGATGGCTACACCTTC.

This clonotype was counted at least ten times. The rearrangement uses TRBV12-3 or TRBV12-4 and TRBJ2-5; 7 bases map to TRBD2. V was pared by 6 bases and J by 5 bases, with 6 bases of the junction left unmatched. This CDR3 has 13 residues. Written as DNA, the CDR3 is TGTGCCAGCAGGAGCGGGCGGGGGGAGACCCAGTACTTC. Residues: CASRSGRGETQYF.

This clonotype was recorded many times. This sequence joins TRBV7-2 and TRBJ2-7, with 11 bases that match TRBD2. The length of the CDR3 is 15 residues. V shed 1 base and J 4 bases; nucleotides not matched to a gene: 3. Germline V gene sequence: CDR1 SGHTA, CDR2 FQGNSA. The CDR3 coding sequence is TGTGCCAGCAGCTTAGGGGGACTAGCGGAATACGAGCAGTACTTC. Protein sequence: CASSLGGLAEYEQYF.

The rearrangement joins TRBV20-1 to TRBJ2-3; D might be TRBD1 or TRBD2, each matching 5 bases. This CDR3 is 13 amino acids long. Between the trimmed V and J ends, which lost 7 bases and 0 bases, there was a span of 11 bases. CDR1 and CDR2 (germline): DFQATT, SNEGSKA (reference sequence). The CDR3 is CSVGGASTDTQYF. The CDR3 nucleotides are TGCAGTGTTGGGGGAGCTAGCACAGATACGCAGTATTTT.

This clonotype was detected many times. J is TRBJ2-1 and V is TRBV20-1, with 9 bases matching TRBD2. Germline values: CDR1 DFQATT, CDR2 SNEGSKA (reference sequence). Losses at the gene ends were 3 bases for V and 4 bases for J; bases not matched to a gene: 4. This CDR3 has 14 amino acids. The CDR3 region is CSARGTSLYNEQFF. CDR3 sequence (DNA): TGCAGTGCTAGGGGGACTAGCCTGTACAATGAGCAGTTCTTC.

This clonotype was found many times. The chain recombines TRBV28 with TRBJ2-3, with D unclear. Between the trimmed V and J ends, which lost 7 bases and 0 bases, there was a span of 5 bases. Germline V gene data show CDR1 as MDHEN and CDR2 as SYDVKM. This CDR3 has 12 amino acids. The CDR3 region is CASTSSTDTQYF. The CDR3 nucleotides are TGTGCCAGCACCTCTAGCACAGATACGCAGTATTTT.

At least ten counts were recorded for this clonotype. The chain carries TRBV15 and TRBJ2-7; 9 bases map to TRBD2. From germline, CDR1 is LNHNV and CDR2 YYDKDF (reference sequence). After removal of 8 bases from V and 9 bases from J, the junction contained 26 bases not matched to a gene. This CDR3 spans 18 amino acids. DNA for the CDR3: TGTGCCACCCGGGATTTTACAGGGGTCCAGGCGGGAGGGCCTGCGCAGTACTTC. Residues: CATRDFTGVQAGGPAQYF.

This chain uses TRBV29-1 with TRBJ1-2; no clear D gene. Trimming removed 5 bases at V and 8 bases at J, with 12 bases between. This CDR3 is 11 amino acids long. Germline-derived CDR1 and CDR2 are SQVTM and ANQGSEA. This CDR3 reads CSVSAEGGYTF. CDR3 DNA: TGCAGCGTTTCCGCGGAAGGGGGCTACACCTTC.

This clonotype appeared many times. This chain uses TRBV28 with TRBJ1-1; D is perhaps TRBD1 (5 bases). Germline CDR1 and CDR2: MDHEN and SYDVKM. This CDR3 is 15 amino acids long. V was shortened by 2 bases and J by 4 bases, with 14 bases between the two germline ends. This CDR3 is CASSLRRGMSTEAFF. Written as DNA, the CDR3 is TGTGCCAGCAGTTTAAGGCGGGGGATGAGCACTGAAGCTTTCTTT.

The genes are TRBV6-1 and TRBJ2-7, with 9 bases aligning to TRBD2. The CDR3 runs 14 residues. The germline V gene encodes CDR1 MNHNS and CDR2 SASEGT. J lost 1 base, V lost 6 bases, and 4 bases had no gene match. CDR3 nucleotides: TGTGCCAGCAGGGATACTAGCGGGTCCTACGAGCAGTACTTC. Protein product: CASRDTSGSYEQYF.